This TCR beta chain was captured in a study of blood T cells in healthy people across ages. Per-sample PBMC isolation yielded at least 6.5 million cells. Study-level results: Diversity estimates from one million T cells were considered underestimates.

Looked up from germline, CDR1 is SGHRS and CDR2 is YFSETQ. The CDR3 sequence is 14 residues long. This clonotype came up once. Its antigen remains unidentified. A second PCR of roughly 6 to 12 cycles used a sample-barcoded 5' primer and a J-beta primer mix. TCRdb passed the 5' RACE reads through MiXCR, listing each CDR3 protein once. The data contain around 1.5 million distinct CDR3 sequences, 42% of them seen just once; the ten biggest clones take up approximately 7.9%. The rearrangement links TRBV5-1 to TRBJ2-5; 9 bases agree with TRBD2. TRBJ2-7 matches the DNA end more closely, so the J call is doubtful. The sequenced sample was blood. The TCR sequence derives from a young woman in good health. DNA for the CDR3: TGCGCCAGCAGCGTGGGACTAGCAACCCACGAGCAGTACTTC. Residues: CASSVGLATHEQYF.